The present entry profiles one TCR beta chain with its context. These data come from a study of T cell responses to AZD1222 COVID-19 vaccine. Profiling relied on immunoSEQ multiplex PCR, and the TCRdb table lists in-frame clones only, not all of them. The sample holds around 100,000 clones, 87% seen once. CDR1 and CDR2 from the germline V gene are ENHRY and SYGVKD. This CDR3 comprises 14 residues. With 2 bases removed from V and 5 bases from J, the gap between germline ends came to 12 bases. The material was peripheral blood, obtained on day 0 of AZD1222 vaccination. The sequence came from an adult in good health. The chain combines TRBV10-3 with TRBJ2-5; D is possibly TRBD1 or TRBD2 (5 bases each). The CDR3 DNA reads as TGTGCCATCAGTGAGAGGGACCGTCAGGAGACCCAGTACTTC. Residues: CAISERDRQETQYF.